The sequence of this TCR beta chain was determined in a study of human T cells and chemical hapten exposure. On the study more broadly: Donors were sensitized with 2% DPC on the upper inner arm. Per-sample TCR yield variability stemmed mainly from small pooled library volume differences. General observations from the study: Relative to control repertoires, expanded TCRs gave rise to significantly more large CDR3 similarity clusters. Donors in the study had alopecia, meaning their immune response may differ from healthy people's.

This clonotype was seen only a few times. The antigen is undetermined. MiXCR, applied by TCRdb to the RACE reads, yields one record per CDR3 protein. The sample records 85,000 to 100,000 distinct CDR3 sequences, about 28% being singletons. Documented time point: patch test 3, about 24 weeks after DPC sensitization. The treatment denotes: therapeutic diphenylcyclopropenone sensitization with weekly scalp DPC. This CDR3 is built from 15 residues. V was pared by 5 bases and J by 8 bases, with 12 bases of the junction left unmatched. Germline-derived CDR1 and CDR2 are SEHNR and FQNEAQ (reference sequence).

This receptor was obtained from a man aged 40-55 years with alopecia areata. Some clones in this sample may be carry-over from other donors' samples. V gene TRBV7-9 combines with J gene TRBJ2-1, with TRBD2 matching 7 bases. The input for sequencing was whole blood, taken in connection with sensitization to the hapten diphenylcyclopropenone (DPC). Here the CDR3 DNA reads TGTGCCAGCAGCCCTTGGGCGGGAGCTGGATATGAGCAGTTCTTC. Its translation is CASSPWAGAGYEQFF.